These 11 T cell receptor beta chains came from one sample sequenced in a study of blood T cell repertoires in COVID-19. Profiled with immunoSEQ multiplex PCR; TCRdb holds only in-frame clones, not every one. This sample carries some 50,000 clones, 75% to 85% of them seen once, and the ten largest clones take under 8.5%. The sample taken for sequencing was peripheral blood. All receptors come from a man older than 75 in a cohort sampled during active COVID-19.

The rearrangement uses TRBV5-1 and TRBJ2-1; 10 bases match TRBD1. The V gene end was trimmed by 4 bases and the J gene end by 9 bases; junction bases not matched to a gene: 10. Germline V lookup: CDR1 SGHRS, CDR2 YFSETQ. The CDR3 spans 15 residues. The CDR3 sequence is CASSGRGTGASEQFF. The CDR3 DNA sequence: TGCGCCAGCAGCGGGAGGGGGACAGGGGCGAGTGAGCAGTTCTTC.

This clone was detected only a few times. The J gene is TRBJ2-3, the V gene TRBV7-2; the D is unclear. V was clipped by 5 bases and J by 5 bases, with 8 bases between them. The CDR3 has 12 amino acids. Germline V gives CDR1 SGHTA, CDR2 FQGNSA. This CDR3 reads CASSPVRDTQYF. As DNA, the CDR3 is TGTGCCAGCAGCCCCGTCCGAGATACGCAGTATTTT.

CDR3 nucleotide sequence: TGTGCCAGCAGTGCAGGGTTTGTTAACTATGGCTACACCTTC. It translates to CASSAGFVNYGYTF. The chain links TRBV2 to TRBJ1-2, with a weak D call TRBD1 (5 bases). Between the trimmed V and J ends, which lost 4 bases and 1 base, there was a span of 10 bases. This CDR3 comprises 14 residues. Germline CDR1 is SNHLY and CDR2 is FYNNEI.

V is TRBV10-3 and J is TRBJ2-2; no definite D call. Between the trimmed V and J ends, which lost 7 bases and 2 bases, there was a span of 14 bases. This CDR3 comprises 15 residues. CDR1 and CDR2 (germline): ENHRY, SYGVKD. CDR3 amino acids: CAIIGRLGNTGELFF. The CDR3 region has the DNA TGTGCCATCATTGGCAGGCTCGGCAACACCGGGGAGCTGTTTTTT.

The chain is built from TRBV6-6 and TRBJ2-3; 9 bases map to TRBD2. Per the germline V gene, CDR1 is MNHNY and CDR2 is SVGAGI (reference sequence). The CDR3 totals 13 residues. V shed 6 bases and J 3 bases; nucleotides not matched to a gene: 1. This chain's CDR3 is CASRAGGTDTQYF. As DNA, the CDR3 is TGTGCCAGCAGAGCGGGAGGAACAGATACGCAGTATTTT.

V gene TRBV28 combines with J gene TRBJ1-1; D unclear. Germline CDR1 is MDHEN and CDR2 is SYDVKM. CDR3 length: 14 residues. Trimming cost V 2 bases and J 1 base, with 8 bases left between them. CDR3 coding DNA: TGTGCCAGCAGTTTAATCTCCCGGAACACTGAAGCTTTCTTT. Its translation: CASSLISRNTEAFF.

V is TRBV19 and J is TRBJ2-2; 7 nucleotides align to TRBD2. This CDR3 region has 16 residues. Per germline, CDR1 LNHDA and CDR2 SQIVND (reference sequence). J was trimmed by 2 bases and V by 6 bases; bases with no gene match: 9. The CDR3 region is CASSPWGGKNTGELFF. CDR3 DNA sequence: TGTGCCAGTAGCCCTTGGGGGGGGAAAAACACCGGGGAGCTGTTTTTT.

The chain's CDR3 is CAWNYFSYNEQFF. DNA for the CDR3: TGTGCCTGGAACTACTTCTCCTACAATGAGCAGTTCTTC. The V gene is TRBV30, the J gene TRBJ2-1; no definite D call. Trimming removed 4 bases from V and 0 bases from J, with 7 bases in between. Germline V gives CDR1 GTSNPN, CDR2 SVGIG (reference sequence). The CDR3 runs 13 residues.

The DNA for the CDR3 is TGTGCCAGCAGCCATGAAAGCCCCACGTACAATCAGCCCCAGCATTTT. Its protein product is CASSHESPTYNQPQHF. The V and J genes are TRBV14 and TRBJ1-5, with D unclear. Germline V gene lookup returns CDR1 SGHDN and CDR2 FVKESK. The CDR3 sequence is 16 residues long. Between the trimmed V and J ends, which lost 3 bases and 3 bases, there was a span of 15 bases.

The chain employs TRBV6-2 or TRBV6-3 and TRBJ2-3, with 7 bases fitting TRBD2. Germline V CDR1 and CDR2: MNHEY, SVGEGT. This CDR3 region has 16 residues. The junction had 8 bases not matched to a gene; V was cut back by 3 bases and J by 2 bases. CDR3 nucleotides: TGTGCCAGCAGTTATTCCCGCGGGAGAACCACAGATACGCAGTATTTT. Protein: CASSYSRGRTTDTQYF.

The J gene is TRBJ2-7, the V gene TRBV5-1; 8 bases match TRBD2. CDR1 and CDR2 from the germline V gene are SGHRS and YFSETQ. The trim removed 4 bases at V and 0 bases at J, leaving 6 bases unmatched. The CDR3 sequence is 15 residues long. CDR3 protein: CASSAGRGSSYEQYF. DNA of the CDR3: TGCGCCAGCAGCGCCGGGAGGGGGAGCTCCTACGAGCAGTACTTC.